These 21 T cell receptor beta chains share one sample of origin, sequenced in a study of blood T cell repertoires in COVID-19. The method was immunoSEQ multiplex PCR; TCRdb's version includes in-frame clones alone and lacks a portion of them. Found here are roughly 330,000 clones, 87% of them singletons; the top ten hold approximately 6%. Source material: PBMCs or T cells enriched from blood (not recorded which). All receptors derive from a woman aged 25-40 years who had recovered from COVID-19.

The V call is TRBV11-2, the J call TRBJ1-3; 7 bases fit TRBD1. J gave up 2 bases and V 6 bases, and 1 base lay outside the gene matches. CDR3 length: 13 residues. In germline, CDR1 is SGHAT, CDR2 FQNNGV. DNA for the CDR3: TGTGCCAGCAGGGGGACAGCTGGAAACACCATATATTTT. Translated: CASRGTAGNTIYF.

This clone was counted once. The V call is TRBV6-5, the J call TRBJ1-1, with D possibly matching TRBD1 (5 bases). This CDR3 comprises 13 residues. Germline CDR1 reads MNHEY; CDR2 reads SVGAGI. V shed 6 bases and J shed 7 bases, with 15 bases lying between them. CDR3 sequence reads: CASSPRRGGEAFF. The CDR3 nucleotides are TGTGCCAGCAGCCCCCGAAGGGGTGGTGAAGCTTTCTTT.

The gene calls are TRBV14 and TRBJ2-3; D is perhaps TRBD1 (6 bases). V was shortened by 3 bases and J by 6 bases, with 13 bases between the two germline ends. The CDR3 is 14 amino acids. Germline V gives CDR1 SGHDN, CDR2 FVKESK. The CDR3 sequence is CASSQQGFRDTQYF. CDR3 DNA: TGTGCCAGCAGCCAGCAGGGGTTCCGCGATACGCAGTATTTT.

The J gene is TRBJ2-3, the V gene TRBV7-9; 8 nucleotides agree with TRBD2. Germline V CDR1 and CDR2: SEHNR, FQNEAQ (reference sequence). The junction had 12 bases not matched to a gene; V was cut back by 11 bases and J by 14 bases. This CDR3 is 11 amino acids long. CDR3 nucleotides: TGTGCCGCTAGGCTGGCGGGGGGCATGTATTTT. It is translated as CAARLAGGMYF.

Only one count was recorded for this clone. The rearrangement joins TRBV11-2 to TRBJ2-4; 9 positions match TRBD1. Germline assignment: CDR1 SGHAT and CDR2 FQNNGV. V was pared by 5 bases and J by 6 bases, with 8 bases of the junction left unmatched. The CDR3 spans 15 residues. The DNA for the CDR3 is TGTGCCAGCAGCGCGTACAGGGGGCTGAGAAACATTCAGTACTTC. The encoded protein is CASSAYRGLRNIQYF.

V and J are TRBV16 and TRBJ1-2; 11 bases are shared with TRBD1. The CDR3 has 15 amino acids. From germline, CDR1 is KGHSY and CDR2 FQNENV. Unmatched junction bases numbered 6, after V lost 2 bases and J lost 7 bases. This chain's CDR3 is CASSQTGTGGGGYTF. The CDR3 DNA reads TGTGCCAGCAGCCAAACCGGGACAGGGGGTGGTGGCTACACCTTC.

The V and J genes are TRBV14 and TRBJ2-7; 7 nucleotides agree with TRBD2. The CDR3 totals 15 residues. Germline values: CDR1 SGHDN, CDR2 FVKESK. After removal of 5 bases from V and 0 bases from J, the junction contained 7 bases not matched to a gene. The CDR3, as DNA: TGTGCCAGCAGCGAGTGGGGAGGGGCCTCCTACGAGCAGTACTTC. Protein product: CASSEWGGASYEQYF. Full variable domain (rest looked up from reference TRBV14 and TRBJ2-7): EAGVTQFPSHSVIEKGQTVTLRCDPISGHDNLYWYRRVMGKEIKFLLHFVKESKQDESGMPNNRFLAERTGGTYSTLKVQPAELEDSGVYFCASSEWGGASYEQYFGPGTRLTVT.

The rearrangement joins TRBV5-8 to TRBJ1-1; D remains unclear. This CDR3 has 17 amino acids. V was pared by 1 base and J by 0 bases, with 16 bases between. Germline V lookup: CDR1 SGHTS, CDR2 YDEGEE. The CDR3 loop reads CASSLQVGSSMNTEAFF. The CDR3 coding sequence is TGTGCCAGCAGCTTGCAGGTCGGCAGTTCCATGAACACTGAAGCTTTCTTT.

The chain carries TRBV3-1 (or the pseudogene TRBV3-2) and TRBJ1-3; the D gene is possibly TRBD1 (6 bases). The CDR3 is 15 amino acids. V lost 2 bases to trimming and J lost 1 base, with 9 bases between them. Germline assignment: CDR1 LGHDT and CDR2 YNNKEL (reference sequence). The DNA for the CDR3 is TGTGCCAGCAGCCAACAGGACAGATCTGGAAACACCATATATTTT. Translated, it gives CASSQQDRSGNTIYF.

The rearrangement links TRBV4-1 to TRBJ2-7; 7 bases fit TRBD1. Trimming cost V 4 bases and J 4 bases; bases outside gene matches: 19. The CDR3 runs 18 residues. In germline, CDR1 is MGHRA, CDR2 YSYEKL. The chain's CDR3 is CASSPSRDSRRGIYEQYF. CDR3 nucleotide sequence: TGCGCCAGCAGCCCGTCCCGGGACAGTCGTCGGGGAATATACGAGCAGTACTTC.

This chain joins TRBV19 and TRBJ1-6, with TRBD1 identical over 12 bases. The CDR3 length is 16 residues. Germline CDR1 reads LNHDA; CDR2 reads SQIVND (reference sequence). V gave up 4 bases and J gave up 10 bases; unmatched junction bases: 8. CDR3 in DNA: TGTGCCAGTAGTAACCGGGACAGGGGGCGCGGATCACCCCTCCACTTT. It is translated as CASSNRDRGRGSPLHF. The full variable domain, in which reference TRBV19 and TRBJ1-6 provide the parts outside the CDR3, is DGGITQSPKYLFRKEGQNVTLSCEQNLNHDAMYWYRQDPGQGLRLIYYSQIVNDFQKGDIAEGYSVSREKKESFPLTVTSAQKNPTAFYLCASSNRDRGRGSPLHFGNGTRLTVT.

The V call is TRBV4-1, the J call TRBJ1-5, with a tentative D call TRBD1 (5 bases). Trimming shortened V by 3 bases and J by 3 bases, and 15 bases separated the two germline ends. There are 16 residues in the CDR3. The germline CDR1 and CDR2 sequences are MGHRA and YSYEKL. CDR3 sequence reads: CASSHASGRANQPQHF. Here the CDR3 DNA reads TGCGCCAGCAGCCACGCGTCCGGCAGGGCCAATCAGCCCCAGCATTTT.

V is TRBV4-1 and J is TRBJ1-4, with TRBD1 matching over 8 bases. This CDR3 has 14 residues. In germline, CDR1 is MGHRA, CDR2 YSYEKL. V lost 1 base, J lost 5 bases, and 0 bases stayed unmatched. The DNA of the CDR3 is TGCGCCAGCAGCCAAGGGGACAGGAATGAAAAACTGTTTTTT. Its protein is CASSQGDRNEKLFF.

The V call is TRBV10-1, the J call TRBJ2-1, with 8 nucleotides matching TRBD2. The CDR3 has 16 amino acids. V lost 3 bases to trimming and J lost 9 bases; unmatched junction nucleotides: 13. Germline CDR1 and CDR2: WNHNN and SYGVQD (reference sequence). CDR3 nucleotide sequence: TGCGCCAGCAGTGACGGGGCGGGGGGCTCCCACAGTGAGCAGTTCTTC. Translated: CASSDGAGGSHSEQFF.

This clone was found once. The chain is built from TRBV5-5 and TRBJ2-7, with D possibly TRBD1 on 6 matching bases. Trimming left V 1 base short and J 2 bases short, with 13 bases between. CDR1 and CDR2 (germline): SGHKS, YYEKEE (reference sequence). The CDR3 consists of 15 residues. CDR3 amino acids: CASSLSGGLPYEQYF. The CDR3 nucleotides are TGTGCCAGCAGCTTGAGTGGGGGCCTCCCCTACGAGCAGTACTTC.

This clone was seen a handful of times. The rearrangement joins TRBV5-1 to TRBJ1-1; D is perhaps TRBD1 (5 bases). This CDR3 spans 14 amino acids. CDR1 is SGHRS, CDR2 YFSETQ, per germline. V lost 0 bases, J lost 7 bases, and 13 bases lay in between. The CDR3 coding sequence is TGCGCCAGCAGCTTGGATTGGTCCGGGGGTGAAGCTTTCTTT. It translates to CASSLDWSGGEAFF.

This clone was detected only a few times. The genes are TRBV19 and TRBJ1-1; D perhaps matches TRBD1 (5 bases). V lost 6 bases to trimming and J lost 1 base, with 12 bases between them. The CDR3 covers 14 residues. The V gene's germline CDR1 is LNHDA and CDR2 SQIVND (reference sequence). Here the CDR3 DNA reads TGTGCCAGTAGCCACACGACAGAGAACACTGAAGCTTTCTTT. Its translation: CASSHTTENTEAFF.

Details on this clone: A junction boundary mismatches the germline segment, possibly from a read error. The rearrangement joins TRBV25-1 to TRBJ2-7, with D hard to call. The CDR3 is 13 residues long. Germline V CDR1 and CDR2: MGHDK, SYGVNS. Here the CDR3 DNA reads TGTGCCAGCAGTGAATATCGGGTGTCAGAGCTGTACTTC. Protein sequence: CASSEYRVSELYF.

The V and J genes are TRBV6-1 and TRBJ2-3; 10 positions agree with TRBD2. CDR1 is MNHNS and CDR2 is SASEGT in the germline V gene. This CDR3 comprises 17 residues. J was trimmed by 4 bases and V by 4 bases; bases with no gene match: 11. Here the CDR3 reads CASSGPQAGGRSDTQYF. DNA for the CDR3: TGTGCCAGCAGTGGACCCCAAGCGGGGGGGAGGTCAGATACGCAGTATTTT.

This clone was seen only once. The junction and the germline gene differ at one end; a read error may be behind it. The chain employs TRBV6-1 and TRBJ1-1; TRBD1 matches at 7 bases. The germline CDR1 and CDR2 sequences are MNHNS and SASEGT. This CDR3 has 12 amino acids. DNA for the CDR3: TGTGCCAGCAGTGAAGGTCAAGGACAGGCCCTCTTT. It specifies CASSEGQGQALF.

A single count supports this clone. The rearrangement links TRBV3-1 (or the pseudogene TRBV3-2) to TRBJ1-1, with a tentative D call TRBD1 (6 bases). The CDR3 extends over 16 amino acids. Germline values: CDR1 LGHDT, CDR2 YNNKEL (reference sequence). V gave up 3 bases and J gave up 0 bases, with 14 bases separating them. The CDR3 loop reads CASSHGPQGMNTEAFF. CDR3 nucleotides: TGTGCCAGCAGCCACGGACCCCAGGGGATGAACACTGAAGCTTTCTTT.